This T cell receptor (beta chain) derives from a study of cytomegalovirus exposure and HLA in healthy donors. Looking at the study overall: From 170 million or so T cells, an earlier analysis saw approximately 110 million unique TCR beta sequences.

PCR primers comprised 60 Vbeta and 13 Jbeta primers. Data came from immunoSEQ multiplex PCR; TCRdb stores just in-frame clones and leaves some out. Among about 270,000 clones, 80% to 90% were seen once, and the ten largest hold roughly 4%. CDR1 and CDR2 (germline): SGHDT, YYEEEE. The CDR3 length is 17 residues. The V segment lost 4 bases and the J segment 1 base; nucleotides outside the gene matches: 7. The chain is built from TRBV5-6 and TRBJ2-2; 10 bases align to TRBD2. The sequencing sample was made of PBMCs. This receptor was obtained from a man aged 35-49 years in good health and CMV-seropositive. The chain's CDR3 is CASSDGLAAWNTGELFF. Here the CDR3 DNA reads TGTGCCAGCAGCGACGGACTAGCGGCCTGGAACACCGGGGAGCTGTTTTTT.